A single sample is the source of the 16 T cell receptor beta chains below, sequenced in a study of CD8 T cells in ankylosing spondylitis. Points from the study as a whole: Ankylosing spondylitis blood appeared to carry a characteristic TCR beta motif of several highly homologous variants.

These TCRs are of unknown antigen specificity. TCRdb re-derived calls from the 5' RACE reads in MiXCR, one entry per CDR3 protein. Here the sample spans 200,000 to 250,000 distinct CDR3 sequences, approximately 7.4% being singletons. Sequencing used blood, either unsorted or a sorted T cell fraction (not recorded which). All receptors come from a male donor with ankylosing spondylitis.

The chain combines TRBV24-1 with TRBJ2-2; no clear D. Looked up from germline, CDR1 is KGHDR and CDR2 is SFDVKD. This CDR3 has 15 amino acids. V shed 6 bases and J shed 0 bases, with 10 bases lying between them. CDR3 bases: TGTGCCACCAGTTCTCGGTATACGAACACCGGGGAGCTGTTTTTT. It yields the protein CATSSRYTNTGELFF.

This clonotype appeared many times. This chain links TRBV2 with TRBJ2-1, with D uncertain. CDR1 SNHLY and CDR2 FYNNEI come from the germline V gene. Trimming pared 10 bases from V and 5 bases from J, leaving 15 bases between. The CDR3 totals 13 residues. The CDR3 is CAIGFSSHNEQFF. The CDR3 nucleotides are TGTGCCATCGGGTTCTCGTCACACAATGAGCAGTTCTTC.

This clonotype was counted at least ten times. J is TRBJ1-3 and V is TRBV9; D gene unclear. V dropped 3 bases and J dropped 1 base, with 14 bases sitting between them. The CDR3 sequence is 16 residues long. Germline CDR1 is SGDLS and CDR2 is YYNGEE. The CDR3 loop reads CASSADRPTSGNTIYF. The CDR3 nucleotides read TGTGCCAGCAGCGCGGACCGGCCTACGTCTGGAAACACCATATATTTT.

A few counts support this clonotype. The chain recombines TRBV29-1 with TRBJ1-2, with TRBD1 as a possible D gene (5 bases). Germline lookup yields CDR1 SQVTM and CDR2 ANQGSEA. CDR3 size: 11 residues. Trimming left V 5 bases short and J 11 bases short, with 15 bases between. DNA for the CDR3: TGCAGCGTTAGTAAGGACACTTCATACACCTTC. It is translated as CSVSKDTSYTF.

This clonotype was found many times. The chain is built from TRBV7-9 and TRBJ2-3; D is undetermined. The CDR3 is 12 residues long. With 4 bases removed from V and 0 bases from J, the gap between germline ends came to 2 bases. Germline values: CDR1 SEHNR, CDR2 FQNEAQ (reference sequence). Here the CDR3 reads CASSYSTDTQYF. The CDR3 bases are TGTGCCAGCAGCTATAGCACAGATACGCAGTATTTT.

The chain carries TRBV4-2 and TRBJ1-5, with D uncertain. The CDR3 has 14 residues. Trimming left V 1 base short and J 0 bases short, with 4 bases between. CDR1 is LGHNA and CDR2 is YNFKEQ in the germline V gene. CDR3 in DNA: TGTGCCAGCAGCCAAGGGTTTAGCAATCAGCCCCAGCATTTT. Protein: CASSQGFSNQPQHF.

This clonotype occurred many times. J is TRBJ2-1 and V is TRBV12-3 or TRBV12-4; 7 nucleotides line up with TRBD2. The V gene end was trimmed by 6 bases and the J gene end by 15 bases; junction bases not matched to a gene: 14. The CDR3 runs to 13 residues. This chain's CDR3 is CASRPTSVGDPFF. CDR3 sequence (DNA): TGTGCCAGCAGGCCAACTAGCGTGGGTGACCCGTTCTTC.

This clonotype occurred many times. The chain joins TRBV5-1 to TRBJ2-1, with a tentative D call TRBD2 (5 bases). Per germline, CDR1 SGHRS and CDR2 YFSETQ. Trimming cost V 4 bases and J 9 bases, with 11 bases left between them. The CDR3 has 12 residues. The CDR3 DNA follows: TGCGCCAGCAGCCCCACCGGGGTTGAGCAGTTCTTC. Protein: CASSPTGVEQFF.

This clonotype was recorded a few times. The chain joins TRBV28 to TRBJ1-1, with D possibly TRBD1 on 6 matching bases. Trimming shortened V by 6 bases and J by 4 bases, and 12 bases separated the two germline ends. In germline, CDR1 is MDHEN, CDR2 SYDVKM. This CDR3 has 13 residues. CDR3 coding DNA: TGTGCCAGCAGACTTAGGGGGGGCACTGAAGCTTTCTTT. The encoded protein is CASRLRGGTEAFF.

The table lists this clonotype with many counts. This chain uses TRBV27 with TRBJ2-1, with TRBD2 matching 10 bases. The CDR3 spans 17 residues. Germline V CDR1 and CDR2: MNHEY, SMNVEV (reference sequence). Trimming took 4 bases from V and 6 from J; bases not matched to a gene: 12. The chain's CDR3 is CASSSLQREGSFNEQFF. CDR3 bases: TGTGCCAGCAGTTCCCTCCAGCGGGAGGGATCGTTCAATGAGCAGTTCTTC.

The rearrangement joins TRBV7-2 to TRBJ1-1, with 7 positions matching TRBD1. This CDR3 contains 15 residues. Germline V gene lookup returns CDR1 SGHTA and CDR2 FQGNSA. Losses at the gene ends were 3 bases for V and 1 base for J; bases not matched to a gene: 5. This CDR3 is CASSFPTGPNTEAFF. CDR3 coding DNA: TGTGCCAGCAGCTTTCCGACAGGGCCGAACACTGAAGCTTTCTTT.

This clonotype was found many times. This sequence joins TRBV4-2 and TRBJ2-5; no clear D. Trimming left V 5 bases short and J 0 bases short, with 13 bases between. The CDR3 contains 15 residues. Germline V CDR1 and CDR2: LGHNA, YNFKEQ. The CDR3 coding sequence is TGTGCCAGCAGCGTTCATACGGAGTACCAAGAGACCCAGTACTTC. Encoded protein: CASSVHTEYQETQYF.

The chain combines TRBV7-9 with TRBJ2-5; a possible D gene is TRBD1 (5 bases). Germline V gene data show CDR1 as SEHNR and CDR2 as FQNEAQ (reference sequence). Trimming pared 2 bases from V and 4 bases from J, leaving 17 bases between. There are 16 residues in the CDR3. The CDR3 DNA is TGTGCCAGCAGCTTACTTCTCGAGCAAAGGGGAGAGACCCAGTACTTC. As protein: CASSLLLEQRGETQYF.

The sample holds many counts of this clonotype. CDR3 DNA: TGTGCCAGCAGCACGGCCATACAAGAGACCCAGTACTTC. Its protein product is CASSTAIQETQYF. This rearrangement joins TRBV7-2 to TRBJ2-5; no definite D call. Trimming stripped 5 bases from V and 2 bases from J, with 9 bases between. The CDR3 runs to 13 residues. Germline CDR1 reads SGHTA; CDR2 reads FQGNSA.

Ten or more counts support this clonotype. This sequence joins TRBV12-3 or TRBV12-4 and TRBJ1-1; no definite D call. The V end lost 1 base, the J end lost 4 bases, and 7 bases lay between the germline ends. The CDR3 has 13 amino acids. CDR3: CASSLGVTTEAFF. CDR3 DNA: TGTGCCAGCAGTTTAGGAGTAACCACTGAAGCTTTCTTT.

This clonotype has at least ten counts. The chain uses TRBV2 and TRBJ2-7, with D unresolved. Germline lookup yields CDR1 SNHLY and CDR2 FYNNEI. The ends were cut back, 7 bases at V and 5 bases at J, with 9 bases in the middle. The CDR3 is 11 residues long. The CDR3 sequence is CASTTAHEQYF. For the CDR3, the DNA is TGTGCCAGCACTACTGCCCACGAGCAGTACTTC.